Below are 10 T cell receptor beta chains sequenced from a single sample in a study of OX40 agonist ivuxolimab in advanced cancers. Measured with immunoSEQ multiplex PCR; TCRdb has only the in-frame clones, and not every one. The sample has some 74,000 clones, 75% to 95% seen once. The sample here was CD4+ or CD8+ T cells sorted from blood, taken in a trial of the OX40 agonist ivuxolimab. These receptors were obtained from an adult with an advanced solid tumor such as melanoma, head and neck, liver or kidney cancer.

This clone was found a few times. This chain connects TRBV5-4 to TRBJ1-6; D remains unclear. V gave up 1 base and J gave up 8 bases, with 10 bases separating them. The length of the CDR3 is 14 residues. Per germline, CDR1 SGHNT and CDR2 YYREEE (reference sequence). The CDR3 loop reads CASSLTTEDSPLHF. In DNA, the CDR3 is TGTGCCAGCAGCTTGACAACAGAAGATTCACCCCTCCACTTT.

V is TRBV5-1 and J is TRBJ1-2; 7 bases agree with TRBD1. V lost 4 bases, J lost 3 bases, and 3 bases stayed unmatched. CDR3 size: 13 residues. Germline CDR1 reads SGHRS; CDR2 reads YFSETQ. CDR3 amino acids: CASSADRDYGYTF. Written as DNA, the CDR3 is TGCGCCAGCAGCGCCGACAGGGACTATGGCTACACCTTC.

The chain combines TRBV7-3 with TRBJ2-3, with D perhaps TRBD2 (6 bases). The V and J ends lost 1 base and 3 bases respectively, with 14 bases between them. This CDR3 spans 16 amino acids. Germline V CDR1 and CDR2: SGHTA, FQGTGA. For the CDR3, the DNA is TGTGCCAGCAGCTTAATGGCGACGGGGAGGACAGATACGCAGTATTTT. Protein product: CASSLMATGRTDTQYF. The entire variable domain, with the rest obtained from reference TRBV7-3 and TRBJ2-3, is as follows: GAGVSQTPSNKVTEKGKYVELRCDPISGHTALYWYRQSLGQGPEFLIYFQGTGAADDSGLPNDRFFAVRPEGSVSTLKIQRTERGDSAVYLCASSLMATGRTDTQYFGPGTRLTVL.

V and J are TRBV29-1 and TRBJ2-6; D unclear. Between the trimmed V and J ends, which lost 1 base and 3 bases, there was a span of 7 bases. The CDR3 covers 14 residues. Germline V gene data show CDR1 as SQVTM and CDR2 as ANQGSEA. The CDR3 DNA reads as TGCAGCGTTGAAGGGCGCGGTGGGGCCAACGTCCTGACTTTC. The encoded protein is CSVEGRGGANVLTF.

This chain connects TRBV18 to TRBJ2-1; D ambiguous. In germline, CDR1 is KGHSH, CDR2 LQKENI. The length of the CDR3 is 16 residues. V dropped 0 bases and J dropped 0 bases, with 9 bases sitting between them. In nucleotides, the CDR3 is TGTGCCAGCTCACCACCCCAGATTAGCTCCTACAATGAGCAGTTCTTC. Its translation: CASSPPQISSYNEQFF.

The chain is built from TRBV15 and TRBJ1-6, with TRBD1 matching over 8 bases. J gave up 8 bases and V 0 bases, and 3 bases lay outside the gene matches. The CDR3 sequence is 15 residues long. The germline V gene has CDR1 LNHNV and CDR2 YYDKDF (reference sequence). CDR3 in amino acids: CATSREDRAYSPLHF. Here the CDR3 DNA reads TGTGCCACCAGCAGAGAGGACAGGGCCTATTCACCCCTCCACTTT.

This chain joins TRBV7-3 and TRBJ2-5; D gene ambiguous. CDR1 is SGHTA, CDR2 FQGTGA, per germline. CDR3 length: 13 amino acids. Between the trimmed V and J ends, which lost 0 bases and 5 bases, there was a span of 7 bases. Here the CDR3 reads CASSLTGWETQYF. The CDR3 DNA reads as TGTGCCAGCAGCTTAACTGGGTGGGAGACCCAGTACTTC.

V usage is TRBV10-1 and J usage is TRBJ2-3; D is possibly TRBD2 (5 bases). Looked up from germline, CDR1 is WNHNN and CDR2 is SYGVQD (reference sequence). Trimming shortened V by 2 bases and J by 5 bases, and 14 bases separated the two germline ends. This CDR3 has 15 amino acids. The CDR3 bases are TGCGCCAGCAGTGAGCCGGGGATTTTCGGAGATACGCAGTATTTT. Translated, it gives CASSEPGIFGDTQYF.

The gene calls are TRBV7-8 and TRBJ1-2; 8 nucleotides match TRBD1. CDR1 is SGHVS and CDR2 is FQNEAQ in the germline V gene. The CDR3 has 15 amino acids. After removal of 1 base from V and 3 bases from J, the junction contained 4 bases not matched to a gene. CDR3: CASSLGRGHDYGYTF. The CDR3 DNA is TGTGCCAGCAGCTTAGGCAGGGGGCATGACTATGGCTACACCTTC.

The chain links TRBV6-6 to TRBJ1-3; D possibly corresponds to TRBD1 (6 bases). Germline assignment: CDR1 MNHNY and CDR2 SVGAGI (reference sequence). This CDR3 region has 15 residues. Trimming cost V 4 bases and J 0 bases, with 10 bases left between them. The CDR3 sequence is CASSWGQSSGNTIYF. CDR3 sequence (DNA): TGTGCCAGCAGTTGGGGACAAAGCTCTGGAAACACCATATATTTT.